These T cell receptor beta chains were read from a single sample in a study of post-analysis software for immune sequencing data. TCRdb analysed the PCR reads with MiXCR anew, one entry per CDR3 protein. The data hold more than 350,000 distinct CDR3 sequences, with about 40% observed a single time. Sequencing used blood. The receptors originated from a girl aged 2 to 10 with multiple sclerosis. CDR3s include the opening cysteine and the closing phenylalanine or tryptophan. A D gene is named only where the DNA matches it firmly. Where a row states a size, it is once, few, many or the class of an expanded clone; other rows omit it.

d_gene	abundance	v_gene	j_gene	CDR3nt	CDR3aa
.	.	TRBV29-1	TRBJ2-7	TGCAGCGTAGGGCGAAACTACGAGCAGTACTTC	CSVGRNYEQYF
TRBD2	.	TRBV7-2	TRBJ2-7	TGTGCCAGCAGCACCAGGACTAGCGCAATTTTCAATGAGCAGTACTTC	CASSTRTSAIFNEQYF
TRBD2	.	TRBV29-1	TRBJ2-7	TGCAGCGTCTTACTAGCGGGGTCCCCCTACGAGCAGTACTTC	CSVLLAGSPYEQYF
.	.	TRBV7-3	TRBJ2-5	TGTGCCAGCAGCTCAAATGGGGGCGGCGGAGAGACCCAGTACTTC	CASSSNGGGGETQYF
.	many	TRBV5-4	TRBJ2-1	TGTGCCAGCAGCTTGGACAAGTACAATGAGCAGTTCTTC	CASSLDKYNEQFF
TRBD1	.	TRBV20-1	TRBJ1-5	TGCAGTGCTCCCAGGGGGCGAAGCAATCAGCCCCAGCATTTT	CSAPRGRSNQPQHF
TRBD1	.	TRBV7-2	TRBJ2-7	TGTGCCAGCAGCTTACGGACAGGGAAGGTCTACGAGCAGTACTTC	CASSLRTGKVYEQYF
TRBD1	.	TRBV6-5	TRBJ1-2	TGTGCCAGCAGTTATCGGGACAGGGCTGGCTACACCTTC	CASSYRDRAGYTF
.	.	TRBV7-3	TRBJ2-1	TGTGCCAGCAGCTTAAGTCCGACATCAATTTACAATGAGCAGTTCTTC	CASSLSPTSIYNEQFF
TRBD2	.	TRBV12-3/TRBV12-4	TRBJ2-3	TGTGCCAGCAGTGACGGACTAGCGGGGACAGATACGCAGTATTTT	CASSDGLAGTDTQYF
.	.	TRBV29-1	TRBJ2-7	TGCAGCGTTCTCGGGGCGCCCTACGAGCAGTACTTC	CSVLGAPYEQYF
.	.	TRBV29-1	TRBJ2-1	TGCAGCGAAAGAACACAGGACAATGAGCAGTTCTTC	CSERTQDNEQFF
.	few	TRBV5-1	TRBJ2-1	TGCGCCAGCAGCTCAGTCCCGGGACATCCTGGAGGGCAGTTCTTC	CASSSVPGHPGGQFF
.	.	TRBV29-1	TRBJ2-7	TGCAGCGTTGCCGGATCGGAGCGCTACGAGCAGTACTTC	CSVAGSERYEQYF
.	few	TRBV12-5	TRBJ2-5	TGTGCTAGTGGTTTGGCACGGGAGGAGACCCAGTACTTC	CASGLAREETQYF
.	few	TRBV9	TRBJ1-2	TGTGCCAGCCGGGCGGCAGGCTATGGCTACACCTTC	CASRAAGYGYTF
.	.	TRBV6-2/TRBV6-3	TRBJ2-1	TGTGCCAGCAGTTCTAGGACAGTACAGACCAGATGGTTCTTC	CASSSRTVQTRWFF
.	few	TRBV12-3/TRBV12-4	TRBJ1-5	TGTGCCAGCAGCGCCGGGGCCAGCAATCAGCCCCAGCATTTT	CASSAGASNQPQHF
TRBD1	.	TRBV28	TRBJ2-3	TGTGCCAGCAGTTACAGGGGTGCAGATACGCAGTATTTT	CASSYRGADTQYF
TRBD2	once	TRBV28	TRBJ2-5	TGTGCCAGCCGTCGGCGGGGGACCCAAGAGACCCAGTACTTC	CASRRRGTQETQYF
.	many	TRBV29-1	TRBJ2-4	TGCAGCGTTGGTCGGGGAGCCAAAAACATTCAGTACTTC	CSVGRGAKNIQYF
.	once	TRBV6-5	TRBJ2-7	TGTGCCAGCAGTTATCGGGACCTATACAATGAGCAGTACTTC	CASSYRDLYNEQYF
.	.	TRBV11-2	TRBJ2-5	TGTGCCAGCAGCTTAAGTACAGGCCAACAAGAGACCCAGTACTTC	CASSLSTGQQETQYF
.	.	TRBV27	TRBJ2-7	TGTGCCAGCAGTTTGGAGGTGGGCTCCTACGAGCAGTACTTC	CASSLEVGSYEQYF
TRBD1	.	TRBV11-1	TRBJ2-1	TGTGCCAGCAGCTTCCGACAGGGGTGGAATGAGCAGTTCTTC	CASSFRQGWNEQFF
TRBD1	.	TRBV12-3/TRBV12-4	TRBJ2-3	TGTGCCAGCAATCTGGGGACAGGGGGTGCAGATACGCAGTATTTT	CASNLGTGGADTQYF
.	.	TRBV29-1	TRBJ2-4	TGCAGCGTTGTGGGCGGGGGCTTGGGCAAAAACATTCAGTACTTC	CSVVGGGLGKNIQYF
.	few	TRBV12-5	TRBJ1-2	TGTGCTAGTCGGGACGCCGATCGTGGTGGCTACACCTTC	CASRDADRGGYTF
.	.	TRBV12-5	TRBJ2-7	TGTGCTAGTGGTTTGGTTCAGACAGGCGGACTTTACGGGCAGTACTTC	CASGLVQTGGLYGQYF
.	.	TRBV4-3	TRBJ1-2	TGCGCCAGCAGCCAAGATTGGGGTCAGGGTGGCTACACCTTC	CASSQDWGQGGYTF
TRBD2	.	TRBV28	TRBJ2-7	TGTGCCAGCAGGCGACTAGCGGGAGATTTTGAGCAGTACTTC	CASRRLAGDFEQYF
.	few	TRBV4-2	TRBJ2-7	TGTGCCAGCAGCCTGGAGGGGGACAGCTCCTACGAGCAGTACTTC	CASSLEGDSSYEQYF
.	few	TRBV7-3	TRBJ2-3	TGTGCCAGCAGCCCCTCGCCAGGGGAGACAGATACGCAGTATTTT	CASSPSPGETDTQYF
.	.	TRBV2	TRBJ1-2	TGTGCCAGCAGTGGGGCAGACAGTATCTATGGCTACACCTTC	CASSGADSIYGYTF
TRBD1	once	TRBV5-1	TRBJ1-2	TGCGCCAGCAGCACGGGACAGGAACTACTCTATGGCTACACCTTC	CASSTGQELLYGYTF
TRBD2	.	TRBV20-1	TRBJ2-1	TGCAGTGCTAGAGAACCGGGACTAGCGGCCGTTTACAATGAGCAGTTCTTC	CSAREPGLAAVYNEQFF
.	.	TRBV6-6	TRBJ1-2	TGTGCCAGCAGCCCCGAAGGGGCAGAATACTATGGCTACACCTTC	CASSPEGAEYYGYTF
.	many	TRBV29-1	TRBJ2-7	TGCAGCGTTGCCGGGACACCTCCATCGGCCTCCTACGAGCAGTACTTC	CSVAGTPPSASYEQYF
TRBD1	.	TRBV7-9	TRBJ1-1	TGTGCCAGCAGCCAACCCAACAGGGGGAACACTGAAGCTTTCTTT	CASSQPNRGNTEAFF
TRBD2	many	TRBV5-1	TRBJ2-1	TGCGCCAGCAGCCCTAGCGGGGGTTACAATGAGCAGTTCTTC	CASSPSGGYNEQFF
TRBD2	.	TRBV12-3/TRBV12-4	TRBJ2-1	TGTGCCAGCAGTTTTCTAGCGGGAGGCGGCAATGAGCAGTTCTTC	CASSFLAGGGNEQFF
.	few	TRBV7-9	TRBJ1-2	TGTGCCAGCAGCTTTGATCAGGGAGGCTACACCTTC	CASSFDQGGYTF
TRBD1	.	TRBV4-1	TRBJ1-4	TGCGCCAGCAGCCGACTACAGGGGGCTAATGAAAAACTGTTTTTT	CASSRLQGANEKLFF
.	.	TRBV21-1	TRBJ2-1	TGTGCCAGCAGCGCGCTCTTCCAGGACACGGACAATGAGCAGTTCTTC	CASSALFQDTDNEQFF
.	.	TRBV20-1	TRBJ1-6	TGCAGTGCGGCAGAGGTTGGCTCCTATAATTCACCCCTCCACTTT	CSAAEVGSYNSPLHF
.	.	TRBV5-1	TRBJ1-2	TGCGCCAGCAGCTTGAAGGGTTCTGATGGCTACACCTTC	CASSLKGSDGYTF
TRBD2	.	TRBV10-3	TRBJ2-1	TGTGCCATCAGTGAGTCGGCTAGCGGGAAGGGGCAGTTCTTC	CAISESASGKGQFF
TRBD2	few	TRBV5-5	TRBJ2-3	TGTGCCAGCAGCTTGGTAGCGGGAGGCTGGGATACGCAGTATTTT	CASSLVAGGWDTQYF
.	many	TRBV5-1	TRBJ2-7	TGTGCCAGCAGTTTGGCAGGTTCCTACGAGCAGTACTTC	CASSLAGSYEQYF
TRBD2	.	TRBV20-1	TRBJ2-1	TGCAGTGCTAGACGACTAGCGGGAGGGGATGAGCAGTTCTTC	CSARRLAGGDEQFF
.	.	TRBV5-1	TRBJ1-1	TGCGCCAGCAGCTTGGTGGACATGAACACTGAAGCTTTCTTT	CASSLVDMNTEAFF
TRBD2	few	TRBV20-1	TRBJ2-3	TGCAGTGCTTCCACCTCCGGGACTAGCGGGAGCTTCACAGATACGCAGTATTTT	CSASTSGTSGSFTDTQYF
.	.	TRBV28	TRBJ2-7	TGTGCCAGCAGTCTACAGGGTAGGAATCCATACGAGCAGTACTTC	CASSLQGRNPYEQYF
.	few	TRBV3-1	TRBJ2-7	TGTGCCAGCAGCCAAGTAGCCTACGAGCAGTACTTC	CASSQVAYEQYF
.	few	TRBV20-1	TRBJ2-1	TGCAGTGCTAGGAAGGATCTAGTCAATGAGCAGTTCTTC	CSARKDLVNEQFF
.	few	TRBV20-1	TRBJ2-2	TGCAGTGCTAGTGTCAATCCAGGGCGGAACACCGGGGAGCTGTTTTTT	CSASVNPGRNTGELFF